This T cell receptor (beta chain) was obtained from a study of beta chain features in type 1 diabetes. Study-level points and caveats: The study found moderately but significantly shorter TCRB CDR3s in all four CD4+ subsets of Type 1 diabetes patients.

It was via CD45RO/CCR7/CD25/CD127/CD95/CD27 that CD4+ naive, central memory, regulatory and stem cell-like memory cells were sorted. The study reverse transcribed the entire isolated RNA, so it sequenced expressed TCRB transcripts. Sequencing was performed with immunoSEQ multiplex PCR; in TCRdb, only in-frame clones are kept and a portion is missing. The sample comprises around 600,000 clones, roughly 12% of which are singletons, and over 0.1% rests with the top ten. This clone was counted a few times. Its antigen is still unknown. CDR1 MNHEY and CDR2 SVGAGI come from the germline V gene. V shed 6 bases and J shed 4 bases, with 15 bases lying between them. This CDR3 is built from 14 residues.

J is TRBJ2-5 and V is TRBV6-5; D gene uncertain. The source of this sequence is a man aged 30 to 39 with type 1 diabetes. Sequences were obtained from naive CD4+ T cells from blood. The CDR3 sequence is CASSRKDKLETQYF. The CDR3 DNA reads TGTGCCAGCAGCCGTAAAGACAAACTAGAGACCCAGTACTTC.